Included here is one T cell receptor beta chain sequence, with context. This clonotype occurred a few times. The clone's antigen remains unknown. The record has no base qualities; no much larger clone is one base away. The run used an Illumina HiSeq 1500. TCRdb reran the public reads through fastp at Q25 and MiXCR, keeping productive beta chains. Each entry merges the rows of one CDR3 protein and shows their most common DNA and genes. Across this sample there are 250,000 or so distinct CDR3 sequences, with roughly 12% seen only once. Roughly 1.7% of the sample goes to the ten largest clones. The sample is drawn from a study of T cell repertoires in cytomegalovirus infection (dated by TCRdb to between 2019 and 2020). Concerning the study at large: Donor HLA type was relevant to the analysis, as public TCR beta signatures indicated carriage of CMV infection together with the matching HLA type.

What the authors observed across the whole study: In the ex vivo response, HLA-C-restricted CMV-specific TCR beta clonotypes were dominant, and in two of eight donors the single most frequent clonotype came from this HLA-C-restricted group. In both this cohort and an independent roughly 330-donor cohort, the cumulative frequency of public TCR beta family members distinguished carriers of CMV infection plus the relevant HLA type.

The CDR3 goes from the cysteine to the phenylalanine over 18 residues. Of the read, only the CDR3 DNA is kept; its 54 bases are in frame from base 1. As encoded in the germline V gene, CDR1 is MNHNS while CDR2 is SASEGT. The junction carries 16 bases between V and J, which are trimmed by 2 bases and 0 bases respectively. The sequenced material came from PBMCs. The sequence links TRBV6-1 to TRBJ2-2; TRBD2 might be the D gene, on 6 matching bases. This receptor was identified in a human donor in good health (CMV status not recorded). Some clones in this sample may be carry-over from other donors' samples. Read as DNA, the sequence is TGTGCCAGCAGTGAAAGGAGGACTACCATACCGAACACCGGGGAGCTGTTTTTT. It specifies CASSERRTTIPNTGELFF.